These 32 T cell receptor beta chains were sequenced from one sample in a study of cytomegalovirus exposure and HLA in healthy donors. Primers: 60 Vbeta forward and 13 Jbeta reverse. Sequencing used immunoSEQ multiplex PCR; TCRdb keeps in-frame clones, though not all of them. Seen here are hundreds of thousands of clones, around 83% observed once, and the top ten hold approximately 1.4%. Sequencing input: PBMCs. These receptors came from a girl aged 5 to 17 in good health and CMV-seronegative.

The rearrangement uses TRBV6-5 and TRBJ2-1, with TRBD2 matching over 10 bases. The trim removed 6 bases at V and 4 bases at J, leaving 3 bases unmatched. This CDR3 contains 14 residues. Germline V gene lookup returns CDR1 MNHEY and CDR2 SVGAGI. CDR3 DNA: TGTGCCAGCAGCAAGACTAGCGGGTACAATGAGCAGTTCTTC. Amino acid sequence: CASSKTSGYNEQFF.

The CDR3 region has the DNA TGTGCCACCCTCAGGGAGGGGCAAAACATTCAGTACTTC. It is translated as CATLREGQNIQYF. This chain connects TRBV28 to TRBJ2-4; 7 bases agree with TRBD2. V gave up 10 bases and J gave up 5 bases; unmatched junction bases: 8. The CDR3 is made up of 13 amino acids. CDR1 is MDHEN, CDR2 SYDVKM, per germline.

The V and J genes are TRBV10-3 and TRBJ2-7; tentatively, D is TRBD2 (6 bases). The germline CDR1 and CDR2 sequences are ENHRY and SYGVKD. CDR3 length: 13 residues. Trimming left V 7 bases short and J 1 base short, with 11 bases between. CDR3 nucleotides: TGTGCCATCATGGAGGGGTGGTCCTACGAGCAGTACTTC. This gives the protein CAIMEGWSYEQYF.

This clone has just a few counts. One junction end does not reproduce the germline sequence, and a read error may be involved. CDR3 bases: TGTGCTAGCAGCTACACTAGCGCGGATGAGCAGTTCTTC. Residues: CASSYTSADEQFF. The V gene is TRBV7-7, the J gene TRBJ2-1; TRBD2 aligns across 7 bases. The CDR3 has 13 residues. Germline lookup yields CDR1 SSHAT and CDR2 FNYEAQ (reference sequence).

The chain uses TRBV20-1 and TRBJ1-5, with D maybe TRBD1 (6 bases). This CDR3 has 11 residues. Germline V gene sequence: CDR1 DFQATT, CDR2 SNEGSKA (reference sequence). V lost 4 bases, J lost 13 bases, and 14 bases lay in between. DNA for the CDR3: TGCAGTGCTAAAACCGACAGGCTTCAGCATTTT. Its protein is CSAKTDRLQHF.

The sample holds one count of this clone. V usage is TRBV11-2 and J usage is TRBJ2-7; the match to TRBD2 covers 11 bases. Germline CDR1 SGHAT, CDR2 FQNNGV. The CDR3 extends over 16 amino acids. V lost 5 bases, J lost 2 bases, and 8 bases stayed unmatched. The CDR3 region has the DNA TGTGCCAGCAGCCAACGACTAGCGGGATGGACCTACGAGCAGTACTTC. Residues: CASSQRLAGWTYEQYF.

The rearrangement uses TRBV4-2 and TRBJ1-2, with D maybe TRBD1 (6 bases). CDR3 size: 13 residues. Looked up from germline, CDR1 is LGHNA and CDR2 is YNFKEQ. Deletions cut 1 base from V and 6 bases from J, with 9 bases between. The CDR3 is CASSQAGGNGYTF. The CDR3 nucleotides are TGTGCCAGCAGCCAAGCGGGGGGCAATGGCTACACCTTC.

This chain links TRBV18 with TRBJ2-7, with a possible D match to TRBD1 (5 bases). Trimming took 4 bases from V and 2 from J, leaving 12 bases between them. The CDR3 has 14 residues. In germline, CDR1 is KGHSH, CDR2 LQKENI. The CDR3, as DNA: TGTGCCAGCTCACTACTACAGGTTGCCTACGAGCAGTACTTC. Residues: CASSLLQVAYEQYF.

The chain joins TRBV6-1 to TRBJ2-3; D is ambiguous. Germline values: CDR1 MNHNS, CDR2 SASEGT. The CDR3 loop spans 14 amino acids. V shed 8 bases and J shed 5 bases, with 17 bases lying between them. The DNA of the CDR3 is TGTGCCAGCGCCCAACGTTTCGGTGTAGATACGCAGTATTTT. Its translation: CASAQRFGVDTQYF.

The chain joins TRBV14 to TRBJ1-4; 7 nucleotides match TRBD1. The CDR3 sequence is 18 residues long. Per the germline V gene, CDR1 is SGHDN and CDR2 is FVKESK. V lost 7 bases to trimming and J lost 8 bases; unmatched junction nucleotides: 22. CDR3 region: CASIARESTGPVLEKLFF. CDR3 in DNA: TGTGCCAGCATCGCCAGGGAGTCGACAGGGCCAGTCTTGGAAAAACTGTTTTTT.

In its sample, this clone was seen a few times. The chain recombines TRBV10-1 with TRBJ1-2, with 8 positions matching TRBD1. The CDR3 length is 11 residues. V gave up 11 bases and J gave up 8 bases; unmatched junction bases: 7. Germline V lookup: CDR1 WNHNN, CDR2 SYGVQD (reference sequence). The CDR3 nucleotides are TGCGCCGGACAGGGTCTCTGCGGCTACACCTTC. Protein: CAGQGLCGYTF.

This chain connects TRBV4-2 to TRBJ2-3, with 9 nucleotides matching TRBD1. This CDR3 is 19 amino acids long. Germline lookup yields CDR1 LGHNA and CDR2 YNFKEQ. Trimming at V came to 4 bases and at J to 5 bases, leaving 19 bases not matched to a gene. CDR3 sequence reads: CASSRRVLDGGTGLDTQYF. The CDR3 nucleotides read TGTGCCAGCAGCCGAAGGGTGTTAGATGGAGGGACAGGGTTAGATACGCAGTATTTT.

The V and J genes are TRBV7-2 and TRBJ2-4; weak D call: TRBD1 (7 bases). The CDR3 totals 13 residues. In germline, CDR1 is SGHTA, CDR2 FQGNSA. Trimming removed 8 bases at V and 8 bases at J, with 16 bases between. In DNA, the CDR3 is TGTGCCAGCTCAGGGGGGCCTTTGGACATTCAGTACTTC. Translated: CASSGGPLDIQYF.

The V and J genes are TRBV14 and TRBJ2-3; 10 bases agree with TRBD1. With 4 bases clipped from V and 4 bases from J, the junction kept 8 bases outside the gene matches. Germline CDR1 SGHDN, CDR2 FVKESK. The CDR3 contains 16 residues. CDR3 sequence: CASSPLGTGVSDTQYF. The CDR3 DNA is TGTGCCAGCAGCCCCCTGGGGACAGGGGTGTCAGATACGCAGTATTTT.

This chain joins TRBV6-9 and TRBJ2-5; 12 bases are a match to TRBD1. Per the germline V gene, CDR1 is MNHGY and CDR2 is SVAAGI. The V gene end was trimmed by 8 bases and the J gene end by 5 bases; junction bases not matched to a gene: 3. CDR3 size: 13 residues. The CDR3 DNA is TGTGCCAGCGGGACAGGGGGCACGGAGACCCAGTACTTC. Residues: CASGTGGTETQYF.

The rearrangement links TRBV28 to TRBJ1-2; 8 bases are a match to TRBD1. Losses at the gene ends were 7 bases for V and 8 bases for J; bases not matched to a gene: 9. Looked up from germline, CDR1 is MDHEN and CDR2 is SYDVKM. CDR3 size: 13 residues. CDR3 protein: CASNRDRIGGYTF. The CDR3 DNA reads as TGTGCCAGCAATAGGGACAGGATAGGGGGCTACACCTTC.

V gene TRBV4-2 combines with J gene TRBJ2-7, with D hard to call. Germline assignment: CDR1 LGHNA and CDR2 YNFKEQ. The V gene lost 2 bases and the J gene lost 1 base, with 6 bases spanning the gap. This CDR3 contains 13 residues. CDR3 DNA sequence: TGTGCCAGCAGCCAATACGGGTCCTACGAGCAGTACTTC. Its translation: CASSQYGSYEQYF.

The rearrangement links TRBV5-1 to TRBJ2-7; D unresolved. The CDR3 covers 17 residues. The germline CDR1 and CDR2 sequences are SGHRS and YFSETQ. V was clipped by 5 bases and J by 2 bases, with 23 bases between them. This chain's CDR3 is CASSSPPLGREAYEQYF. As DNA, the CDR3 is TGCGCCAGCAGTTCGCCACCACTTGGGCGCGAAGCCTACGAGCAGTACTTC.

Only a few counts were recorded for this clone. The chain employs TRBV5-3 and TRBJ1-2; D gene ambiguous. TRBV5-3 is an open reading frame, and its role is uncertain. There are 16 residues in the CDR3. Trimming cost V 3 bases and J 6 bases, with 21 bases left between them. CDR3: CARSSPPGRGSNGYTF. CDR3 DNA sequence: TGTGCCAGAAGCTCACCTCCGGGGAGAGGGTCGAATGGCTACACCTTC.

The chain carries TRBV9 and TRBJ1-2; D perhaps matches TRBD1 (5 bases). The CDR3 extends over 16 amino acids. V gave up 0 bases and J gave up 10 bases, with 22 bases separating them. Germline V lookup: CDR1 SGDLS, CDR2 YYNGEE. The CDR3 spells CASSVAPLGGLYDYTF. In nucleotides, the CDR3 is TGTGCCAGCAGCGTAGCCCCACTCGGGGGTTTGTACGACTACACCTTC.

This clone was detected a few times. This chain links TRBV2 with TRBJ1-5, with a tentative D call TRBD1 (5 bases). Per germline, CDR1 SNHLY and CDR2 FYNNEI. The CDR3 runs 15 residues. The germline V and J ends were trimmed by 2 bases and 2 bases, with 10 bases remaining between them. CDR3 sequence reads: CASSESGSRNQPQHF. In DNA, the CDR3 is TGTGCCAGCAGTGAATCAGGGTCCCGCAATCAGCCCCAGCATTTT.

This sequence joins TRBV4-1 and TRBJ2-1, with 11 bases identical to TRBD2. Losses at the gene ends were 1 base for V and 6 bases for J; bases not matched to a gene: 5. This CDR3 comprises 16 residues. Per the germline V gene, CDR1 is MGHRA and CDR2 is YSYEKL. Here the CDR3 DNA reads TGCGCCAGCAGCCAAGTGTTAGCGGGGGGGCCCAATGAGCAGTTCTTC. Its translation is CASSQVLAGGPNEQFF.

The chain links TRBV28 to TRBJ1-2, with D possibly matching TRBD1 (5 bases). The V end lost 5 bases, the J end lost 6 bases, and 25 bases lay between the germline ends. The CDR3 sequence is 17 residues long. Germline CDR1 and CDR2: MDHEN and SYDVKM. The CDR3 nucleotides read TGTGCCAGCAGTACGTGGGGGGGGACGTCGGTTATCGATGGCTACACCTTC. Its protein is CASSTWGGTSVIDGYTF.

In its sample, this clone was seen a few times. The chain carries TRBV4-3 and TRBJ2-7; 10 nucleotides line up with TRBD1. There are 15 residues in the CDR3. Per the germline V gene, CDR1 is LGHNA and CDR2 is YSLEER. Trimming removed 2 bases from V and 3 bases from J; junction bases left unmatched: 4. The CDR3 loop reads CASSQKGQGNYEQYF. CDR3 DNA sequence: TGCGCCAGCAGCCAAAAGGGACAGGGGAACTACGAGCAGTACTTC.

The chain recombines TRBV5-1 with TRBJ1-2; TRBD1 agrees at 9 bases. This CDR3 comprises 16 residues. Germline trimming cut 4 bases from V and 4 bases from J; bases unmatched to any gene: 11. Germline CDR1 and CDR2: SGHRS and YFSETQ. Here the CDR3 reads CASSPNPRDRAYGYTF. CDR3 sequence (DNA): TGCGCCAGCAGCCCTAACCCCCGGGACAGGGCCTATGGCTACACCTTC.

The J gene is TRBJ1-2, the V gene TRBV9, with D perhaps TRBD1 (5 bases). Trimming took off 3 bases at V and 5 bases at J, with 17 bases between the two ends. Germline lookup yields CDR1 SGDLS and CDR2 YYNGEE. The CDR3 is 15 amino acids. As DNA, the CDR3 is TGTGCCAGCAGCGGCGCGGGGGGGTCTGGGTATGGCTACACCTTC. This codes for CASSGAGGSGYGYTF.

The chain employs TRBV5-6 and TRBJ1-1; weak D call: TRBD1 (6 bases). The CDR3 covers 15 residues. V was cut by 4 bases and J by 2 bases, with 15 bases left in between. Germline CDR1 SGHDT, CDR2 YYEEEE. CDR3 amino acids: CASSTGTHLNTEAFF. The CDR3 DNA reads TGTGCCAGCAGCACCGGGACACACCTTAACACTGAAGCTTTCTTT.

The J gene is TRBJ2-7, the V gene TRBV28; weak D call: TRBD1 (5 bases). CDR3 size: 13 residues. Germline-derived CDR1 and CDR2 are MDHEN and SYDVKM. Trimming stripped 4 bases from V and 4 bases from J, with 11 bases between. The CDR3, as DNA: TGTGCCAGCAGTTCAGACAGAACATACGAGCAGTACTTC. This gives the protein CASSSDRTYEQYF.

The chain couples TRBV7-7 to TRBJ1-4; a weak D match, TRBD1 (6 bases). The CDR3 loop spans 15 amino acids. V shed 5 bases and J shed 5 bases, with 15 bases lying between them. In germline, CDR1 is SSHAT, CDR2 FNYEAQ (reference sequence). CDR3 region: CASSPGAGANEKLFF. For the CDR3, the DNA is TGTGCCAGCAGCCCCGGGGCGGGGGCGAATGAAAAACTGTTTTTT.

The chain couples TRBV5-4 to TRBJ1-1; no clear D gene. Trimming took 1 base from V and 7 from J, leaving 8 bases between them. Germline lookup yields CDR1 SGHNT and CDR2 YYREEE (reference sequence). The CDR3 is 12 amino acids. DNA of the CDR3: TGTGCCAGCAGCTTGCCGGAGGGTGAAGCTTTCTTT. The encoded protein is CASSLPEGEAFF.

The genes are TRBV28 and TRBJ2-3, with TRBD1 matching 7 bases. This CDR3 spans 15 amino acids. V shed 3 bases, J shed 2 bases, and the junction held 5 bases outside the gene matches. Per germline, CDR1 MDHEN and CDR2 SYDVKM. DNA of the CDR3: TGTGCCAGCAGTTTGTGGGACAGATACACAGATACGCAGTATTTT. This sequence encodes CASSLWDRYTDTQYF.

This clone was seen repeatedly, ten times or more. J is TRBJ2-3 and V is TRBV7-3, with 8 positions matching TRBD2. CDR3 length: 16 amino acids. Germline V gene data show CDR1 as SGHTA and CDR2 as FQGTGA. V lost 5 bases and J lost 1; bases outside the gene matches: 8. The CDR3, as DNA: TGTGCCAGCAGCCCCGGAGCGGGAGTGGGCACAGATACGCAGTATTTT. It is translated as CASSPGAGVGTDTQYF. The complete variable domain, with remaining parts taken from reference TRBV7-3 and TRBJ2-3, reads GAGVSQTPSNKVTEKGKYVELRCDPISGHTALYWYRQSLGQGPEFLIYFQGTGAADDSGLPNDRFFAVRPEGSVSTLKIQRTERGDSAVYLCASSPGAGVGTDTQYFGPGTRLTVL.